This paragraph reports one T cell receptor (beta chain). Its target is unknown. The germline V and J ends were trimmed by 0 bases and 1 base, with 21 bases remaining between them. From germline, CDR1 is LGHNA and CDR2 YSLEER. The CDR3 is 19 amino acids. These data belong to a study of shared clonotypes between healthy human individuals. Across the study: Each donor's CD4 naive and CD4 memory cells filled three plates apiece, CD8 naive two, and CD8 memory one.

Positively selected for CCR7, the CD45RO-negative cells used as naive CD8 cells excluded terminally differentiated effector memory CD45RA+ cells. The repertoire was sequenced with immunoSEQ multiplex PCR; TCRdb's copy has only in-frame clones and lacks some. The sample shows 760,000 or so clones, just over 95% of them seen only once. Study-wide points: Sorted-subset sequencing, rarefaction showed, was incomplete despite large depth. Generally, naive subsets came out with larger estimated richness than memory subsets. Clonotypes shared by all four sorted-subset donors had higher generation probabilities than non-shared clonotypes.

The chain is built from TRBV4-3 and TRBJ1-1; D gene uncertain. Sequencing was performed on naive CD8+ T cells sorted from blood. The sequence was obtained from a man aged 30 to 39 in good health. DNA for the CDR3: TGCGCCAGCAGCCAAGATAAACAGTGGGAGGCCTCGACGAACACTGAAGCTTTCTTT. Translating gives CASSQDKQWEASTNTEAFF.